This TCR beta chain derives from a study of beta chain features in type 1 diabetes. Investigators reverse transcribed all isolated RNA, so they sequenced expressed TCRB transcripts. Libraries were prepared by immunoSEQ multiplex PCR; TCRdb keeps only in-frame clonotypes and omits some of them. Of roughly 500,000 clones in the sample, about an eighth are singletons; the top ten hold less than 0.06%. Whole-study results and caveats: The study found fewer insertions and more deletions at VDJ junctions in type 1 diabetes patients.

The CDR3 runs to 18 residues. CDR1 is MDHEN and CDR2 is SYDVKM in the germline V gene. This clone was counted a few times. Its antigen is not identified. One junction end does not reproduce the germline sequence, and a read error may be involved. V usage is TRBV28 and J usage is TRBJ2-4; TRBD2 agrees at 9 bases. Sequences were obtained from naive CD4+ T cells from blood. This sequence was found in a woman aged 18 to 35 in good health. The CDR3: CASSESTSGGGARNIQYF. CDR3 DNA: TGTGCCAGCAGTGAGAGTACTTCTGGCGGGGGGGCCAGAAACATTCAGTACTTC. Drawing the rest from reference TRBV28 and TRBJ2-4, the complete variable domain is DVKVTQSSRYLVKRTGEKVFLECVQDMDHENMFWYRQDPGLGLRLIYFSYDVKMKEKGDIPEGYSVSREKKERFSLILESASTNQTSMYLCASSESTSGGGARNIQYFGAGTRLSVL.